This T cell receptor (beta chain) was observed in a study of cytomegalovirus exposure and HLA in healthy donors (dated by TCRdb to the late 2010s). Regarding the research as a whole: According to an earlier analysis of a few hundred of the donors, 200 million or so T cells yielded 117 million unique TCR beta sequences and 250 to 350 Gb of sequence data. The number of typed donors differed by locus: roughly 629-630 for A, B, C, DRB1 and DQB1; roughly 510 for DQA1; 606 for DPA1; and 450 to 480 for DPB1. A later analysis re-examined previously published TCR beta repertoires from over 500 donors and added high-resolution HLA genotyping to investigate patterns of TCR occurrence. Donor age, sex, ethnicity and CMV serostatus were compiled together with the repertoire data. Among the roughly 400 genotyped donors, about 85% belonged to the genetic ancestry cluster associated with self-reported Caucasian donors. HLA typing included class I and class II loci at four-digit resolution. A later genetic analysis took genome-wide SNP genotypes for 398 of the 666 donors and used that subset as a discovery cohort. Every repertoire in the discovery cohort had been generated on one and the same sequencing platform. Rather than drawing on any new phenotypic data, the later analysis identified candidate immune exposures from TCR beta sequences and the way those sequences occurred across donors. An earlier analysis of approximately 630 of the donors applied high-throughput TCR beta sequencing to assess whether each TCR beta V gene segment acted as functional or pseudogenic. To predict cytomegalovirus infection status, the study combined high-throughput TCR immunosequencing, statistical association of individual TCRs with disease status, and machine learning. The study profiled the T cell repertoires of hundreds of subjects by immunosequencing and related them to cytomegalovirus serostatus. Across approximately 400 genotyped donors of the cohort, an average of approximately 240,000 unique TCR beta nucleotide sequences per donor were sequenced, and roughly 20% of those sequences were non-productive. Roughly 5 DR-DQ haplotypes were handled as single units for association and clustering, since linkage in the cohort was strong. The aim of the study was to test whether cataloging public T cell receptors could identify signatures of past pathogen exposure. Besides the first cohort of about 730 subjects, a separate validation cohort made up of over 95 different subjects was used. An early release covering approximately 600 HLA-typed donors comprised 250 to 350 gigabases of sequencing data and roughly 85 million unique TCR sequences.

There are 15 amino acids in the CDR3, from cysteine to phenylalanine inclusive. Only the CDR3 region is kept as DNA, spanning 45 bases read in frame from base 1. The germline V gene encodes CDR1 MNHEY and CDR2 SVGAGI. Trimming costs V 0 bases and J 9 bases, and their ends lie 12 bases apart. The cohort comprised some 680 healthy bone marrow donors. At the time of sampling, every cohort member was nominally healthy, though immune exposures that went unrecorded were likely present. The donor was CMV seronegative and was included in the group of approximately 350 seronegative cohort members. Each donor provided a peripheral blood sample, and peripheral blood mononuclear cells were used for TCR beta sequencing. The Qiagen DNeasy Blood Extraction Kit was used to extract genomic DNA from the blood cell samples. In regard to this clone: What this receptor recognizes is not known. Qualities for individual bases were not recorded, and no much larger clone is one base off.

The full study reports these points: A few of the identified cytomegalovirus-associated TCR beta chains were confirmed in vitro to be specific for cytomegalovirus antigens. Because HLA typing was missing for some donors at each locus, association tests included only the typed subset. A later genetic analysis reported fewer N-insertions in productive TCRs among donors in an Asian-associated ancestry cluster than the roughly 620-donor mean. In a later analysis, HLA-associated TCR beta chains were found to be more clonally expanded and to have lower generation probabilities than equally common non-associated chains. Across donors, most TCR sequences were observed very rarely, whereas some public TCRs were present in many individuals. The earlier analysis of a few hundred of the donors excluded fewer than 20 rarely observed V segments, including chromosome 9 orphons, because counts were too low. Some IMGT-functional V segments, including TRBV6-2 and TRBV6-3, could not be distinguished by the 87-base-pair reads and were therefore excluded. The authors suggested that the approach could potentially be generalized to other disease states and immunological phenotypes. In a later analysis, 15,000 to 20,000 TCR beta sequences were associated with specific HLA alleles at a false discovery rate of 0.05. According to a later analysis, most CMV-associated TCR beta chains appeared to be HLA-restricted, and the HLA associations seemed to be driven largely by CMV exposure. A further reported finding was that TCR beta sequences accurately predicted the HLA-A and HLA-B alleles for most subjects in the first cohort. Immune exposure information for the cohort was limited to CMV serostatus. Roughly uniform sequencing depth across donors was assumed in presence/absence analyses, although this assumption may not hold. Correlated functional status among segregating V segments might reflect linkage disequilibrium, but an unknown experimental factor could not be ruled out. According to a later analysis, TCR association rates differed among HLA loci, with DRB1 alleles showing the most associated TCRs and HLA-C alleles showing the fewest. In this cohort, only TCR beta chains were sequenced, and detectable features were limited by the absence of alpha or paired-chain data. In both the original and validation cohorts, the classifier was reported to diagnose cytomegalovirus status with high specificity and sensitivity. An earlier analysis of around 600 of the donors showed that most TCR beta V segments appeared in productive rearrangements either about 87% or about 30% of the time, which broadly matched IMGT annotations. A later genetic analysis associated a missense DCLRE1C variant with V-gene and J-gene trimming of TCR beta chains, and an independent cohort replicated the association. A later analysis reported that several top co-occurrence clusters appeared linked to parvovirus B19, influenza, CMV and Epstein-Barr virus. When HLA alleles, especially DR and DQ, strongly co-occurred, TCR associations were difficult to assign to individual alleles. A group of highly shared sequence variants was considered likely to be a technical artifact of the sequencing pipeline. The study gave a list of more than 150 TCR beta chains associated with cytomegalovirus.

The protocol used for the library was the immunoSEQ multiplex PCR assay. For the multiplex PCR, a mixture combining 60 forward primers for TCR Vbeta segments and 13 reverse primers for TCR Jbeta segments was used. The CDR3 region of rearranged TCR beta genes was amplified from genomic DNA with a multiplex PCR assay. Amplified TCR beta libraries were sequenced as 87-base-pair reads on the Illumina HiSeq System. The published analysis was carried out like this. In a later analysis, roughly 80 million unique TCR beta chains were counted across the 500 to 850 repertoires, and roughly 11 million of these chains were shared by at least two donors. Raw reads were error-corrected and collapsed into unique sequences with a nearest-neighbor algorithm that merged closely related sequences to remove PCR and sequencing errors. To assign V, D and J gene segments, CDR3 sequences were aligned to IMGT reference sequences. Each retained sequence needed at least a six-nucleotide match to both a V gene segment and a J gene segment. Rearrangements were called productive when the CDR3 lacked stop codons and stayed in frame with V and J; all others were non-productive. CDR3 was defined according to IMGT convention as the region running from the second conserved V-encoded cysteine to the conserved J-encoded phenylalanine. The earlier analysis of about 640 of the donors excluded any sequence lacking an unambiguous match to a single V gene segment. In an earlier analysis of roughly 500 of the donors, V segments were called functional above 56.7% productive rearrangements and were called segregating when the between-donor standard deviation exceeded 5%. A statistical classification framework was built to diagnose cytomegalovirus status from the catalog of TCR beta chain sequences. In a later analysis, TCR nucleotide sequences were compared against IMGT/GENE-DB human TR gene sequences so that V and J genes could be assigned. The TCRdist pipeline was used in a later analysis to assign CDR3 sequences and most-parsimonious VDJ recombination scenarios. In a later analysis, each TCR beta chain was defined by its CDR3 amino acid sequence together with its V-gene family, and reads lacking a unique V-gene family were excluded. A later analysis removed several hundred highly shared, low-generation-probability nucleotide sequences to deal with suspected cross-contamination and a sequencing artifact. In a later analysis, a clonal expansion index for each public chain was calculated from normalized within-repertoire ranks of inferred template counts. Generation probabilities in a later analysis came from a VDJ recombination model fitted to out-of-frame rearrangements, and those results were checked against IGoR. In a later analysis, TCR-TCR, TCR-HLA and TCR-CMV co-occurrence was scored with hypergeometric tests, and a repertoire-size bias correction was applied to TCR pairs. In a later analysis, false discovery rates were estimated by permuting HLA or CMV assignments 20 times. In a later analysis, co-occurring TCRs were grouped using DBSCAN, and TCRdist sequence similarity was added for clustering within HLA-allele-positive subsets. Repertoires with fewer than 30,000 or more than 120,000 public chains were left out of co-occurrence clustering, as were five repertoires with anomalous nucleotide sharing. This is the immuneACCESS table as TCRdb keeps it, with only in-frame sequences that have V and J called. A part of the clones is gone; compared with another copy, unresolved V genes explain less than half, and the rest is unexplained. That table gives V, J and clone size, and the DNA gave D and trimming. The sample data list under 200,000 clones, and roughly 77% of these were observed just once. The ten largest clones add up to 4% to 5.5% of the sample.

The sequence was collected from a male donor in good health and CMV-seronegative. Rearrangement joined TRBV6-5 to TRBJ1-6; the D gene is perhaps TRBD1, on 5 matching bases. The sample consisted of PBMCs. The CDR3 loop reads CASSYSRGPSSPLHF. The nucleotide sequence reads as follows: TGTGCCAGCAGTTACTCAAGGGGCCCTAGTTCACCCCTCCACTTT.